A single T cell receptor (beta chain) is shown here with its context. The sample holds a few counts of this clone. Its antigen is still unknown. Base quality data are lacking; no much larger clone is found one base away. Each donor gave one peripheral blood draw, averaging approximately 120 mL, which was collected into heparinised tubes. Naive, central memory, regulatory and stem cell-like memory CD4+ T cells were sorted on a BD FACSAria II using a panel including CD45RO, CCR7, CD25, CD127, CD95 and CD27. All sorted populations exceeded 95% purity. PBMCs were isolated immediately by Lymphoprep density gradient centrifugation and stained directly without culture. So that batch effects would be minimized, each experiment stained and sorted samples in pairs, pairing one healthy donor with one patient. All of the isolated RNA was reverse transcribed with the High Capacity cDNA Reverse Transcription Kit, so expressed TCRB transcripts were sequenced. Deep immunoSEQ sequencing was performed on naive, central memory and regulatory T cell samples, with an average of roughly 3.5 million total reads per sample. Sorted cells were lysed in RLT buffer, and RNA was extracted using DNase-treated RNeasy Micro or Mini kits according to cell number. To prevent cross-contamination, every cell subset was processed on its own, while patient and healthy donor samples were processed together. Using the immunoSEQ multiplex PCR, TCRB sequences were amplified from cDNA into 87-bp fragments spanning the CDR3 region. Sequencing of the amplicons was performed on the Illumina HiSeq platform. Concerning the study's data processing: PCR bias was corrected computationally using synthetic template baselines, and reads within Hamming distance 2 were collapsed, with unmergeable singletons discarded. Reads were aligned against IMGT to assign V, D and J genes, CDR3 length and insertions or deletions at six rearrangement sites. Within each subset, clonotype counts were normalized to the number of sorted cells before true diversity and Gini coefficients were calculated with the tcR R package. The overlap coefficient, calculated on TCRB nucleotide sequences, was used to quantify repertoire sharing. Out-of-frame TCRB sequences from naive cells were analyzed to stand in for the pre-selection repertoire. Drawn from immuneACCESS, this table holds only the in-frame rearrangements with V and J called that TCRdb kept. Clones are partly lost; checked studies trace under half to an unresolved V gene and leave the rest unexplained. V and J calls and clone size are those listed in that table; D and trimming were worked out from the DNA. This sample comprises a few hundred thousand clones, around 15% of them detected only once. Approximately 0.086% of the sample is held by the ten biggest clonotypes.

The CDR3 numbers 11 residues from cysteine through phenylalanine. Kept here is only the CDR3 DNA, which spans 33 bases and is read in frame from base 1. CDR1 is given as SGHDN and CDR2 as FVKESK, both from the germline V gene. V was cut back by 1 base and J by 9 bases, leaving a gap of 4 bases between them. This sample stems from a study of beta chain features in type 1 diabetes (dated by TCRdb to the late 2010s). General notes on the study: Mean age, gender distribution, total cell number and subset yield were not different between patients and healthy donors. A total of 90 million to 130 million sorted cells were examined across all samples, and a strong correlation was observed between cell number per subset and RNA yield. In the study, recently diagnosed type 1 diabetes patients and matched healthy donors were compared on the TCRB repertoires of their sorted circulating CD4+ T cell subsets. Whereas all 28 donors provided naive and central memory subsets, regulatory and stem cell-like memory subsets were isolated from just 8 patients and roughly 8 healthy donors. The research as a whole found: Only small numbers of individuals were included in the HLA sub-analyses, which left unresolved whether HLA type had any influence on TCRB rearrangement. A moderate but significant shortening of TCRB CDR3 length was observed in type 1 diabetes patients in all four CD4+ subsets. Because cDNA was sequenced instead of genomic DNA, activated cells with high expression could be over-represented, although the groups did not differ in activation or CD3 levels. The naive, central memory and regulatory TCRB repertoires appeared to resemble one another more closely among patients than among healthy donors. At VDJ recombination sites, patients with type 1 diabetes made fewer insertions and deleted more nucleotides, a pattern implying thymic rearrangement abnormalities. PCR may preferentially amplify shorter templates, but because patient and control samples were amplified and corrected together, any resulting skew would affect both groups equally.

Recombination joined TRBV14 with TRBJ2-1; the D gene lacks a confident call. Material: naive CD4+ T cells from blood. What this sample's cell subset or site label stands for: true naive CD4+ T cells. The clonotype comes from a man aged 25-45 years with type 1 diabetes. For the CDR3, the sequence is CASSQGGEQFF. The bases read TGTGCCAGCAGCCAAGGGGGTGAGCAGTTCTTC.